The 9 T cell receptor beta chains in this list originate from one sample, sequenced in a study of blood T cell repertoires in COVID-19. Measured with immunoSEQ multiplex PCR; TCRdb has only the in-frame clones, and not every one. This table has some 250,000 clones, about 80% appearing once. Sequencing was done on a sample of peripheral blood. The receptors derive from an elderly woman with acute or convalescent COVID-19.

The gene calls are TRBV29-1 and TRBJ2-6, with 7 bases matching TRBD1. V gave up 5 bases and J gave up 3 bases; unmatched junction bases: 4. CDR1 is SQVTM, CDR2 ANQGSEA, per germline. CDR3 length: 14 amino acids. The CDR3 region is CSVTGAGGANVLTF. As DNA, the CDR3 is TGCAGCGTTACAGGGGCCGGTGGGGCCAACGTCCTGACTTTC.

The chain joins TRBV6-4 to TRBJ1-2; D may be TRBD1 (5 bases). CDR3 length: 12 amino acids. Trimming took 6 bases from V and 2 from J, leaving 7 bases between them. The germline V gene has CDR1 MRHNA and CDR2 SNTAGT. The CDR3 region is CASRDINYGYTF. Written as DNA, the CDR3 is TGTGCCAGCAGGGACATAAACTATGGCTACACCTTC.

This clone was counted a single time. The chain uses TRBV2 and TRBJ1-5, with 7 bases identical to TRBD1. V was pared by 6 bases and J by 3 bases, with 8 bases of the junction left unmatched. Germline V gene sequence: CDR1 SNHLY, CDR2 FYNNEI. CDR3 length: 15 residues. CDR3 protein: CASRAGTVINQPQHF. CDR3 DNA sequence: TGTGCCAGCAGGGCCGGGACAGTTATCAATCAGCCCCAGCATTTT.

The chain links TRBV25-1 to TRBJ1-3; D unresolved. Trimming took 5 bases from V and 2 from J, leaving 10 bases between them. Germline-derived CDR1 and CDR2 are MGHDK and SYGVNS. The CDR3 length is 14 residues. The CDR3 region has the DNA TGTGCCAGCAGTCCCTTTCGGGCTGGAAACACCATATATTTT. This translates into CASSPFRAGNTIYF.

Worth noting for this clone: Distinct nucleotide sequences in the sample also encode this CDR3. This chain uses TRBV2 with TRBJ1-2, with D possibly TRBD1 on 5 matching bases. The germline CDR1 and CDR2 sequences are SNHLY and FYNNEI. This CDR3 has 13 amino acids. Trimming cost V 6 bases and J 0 bases, with 8 bases left between them. This CDR3 reads CASSGTANYGYTF. CDR3 DNA sequence: TGTGCCAGCAGCGGGACTGCTAACTATGGCTACACCTTC. The full variable domain, rest sourced from reference TRBV2 and TRBJ1-2, is EPEVTQTPSHQVTQMGQEVILRCVPISNHLYFYWYRQILGQKVEFLVSFYNNEISEKSEIFDDQFSVERPDGSNFTLKIRSTKLEDSAMYFCASSGTANYGYTFGSGTRLTVV.

This clone was recorded a few times. The CDR3 region has the DNA TGTGCCAGCAGAGGACAGGGGGTCGCACCCCAGCATTTT. Translated, it gives CASRGQGVAPQHF. The chain couples TRBV2 to TRBJ1-5; 10 bases are shared with TRBD1. V shed 6 bases, J shed 10 bases, and the junction held 6 bases outside the gene matches. Germline CDR1 and CDR2: SNHLY and FYNNEI. The CDR3 sequence is 13 residues long.

CDR3 sequence: CASSPRTGENYGYTF. The CDR3 DNA reads as TGTGCCAGCTCACCACGGACAGGGGAGAACTATGGCTACACCTTC. The rearrangement links TRBV18 to TRBJ1-2; 9 bases align to TRBD1. CDR3 length: 15 amino acids. Trimming cost V 1 base and J 2 bases; bases outside gene matches: 2. From germline, CDR1 is KGHSH and CDR2 LQKENI.

This clone was counted between two and nine times. V is TRBV25-1 and J is TRBJ1-4; possible D gene TRBD1, 6 bases. Trimming left V 1 base short and J 5 bases short, with 14 bases between. In germline, CDR1 is MGHDK, CDR2 SYGVNS. This CDR3 spans 16 amino acids. DNA of the CDR3: TGTGCCAGCAGTGAATTCGGGAGGGGGTTCAATGAAAAACTGTTTTTT. Amino acids: CASSEFGRGFNEKLFF.

J is TRBJ1-1 and V is TRBV6-2 or TRBV6-3, with D perhaps TRBD1 (5 bases). Germline V CDR1 and CDR2: MNHEY, SVGEGT. The CDR3 extends over 15 amino acids. The V end was cut by 4 bases, the J end by 6 bases, with 18 bases between. The DNA for the CDR3 is TGTGCCAGCAGTTGGGACGGGAGTACCTTGGCTGAAGCTTTCTTT. Amino acids: CASSWDGSTLAEAFF.